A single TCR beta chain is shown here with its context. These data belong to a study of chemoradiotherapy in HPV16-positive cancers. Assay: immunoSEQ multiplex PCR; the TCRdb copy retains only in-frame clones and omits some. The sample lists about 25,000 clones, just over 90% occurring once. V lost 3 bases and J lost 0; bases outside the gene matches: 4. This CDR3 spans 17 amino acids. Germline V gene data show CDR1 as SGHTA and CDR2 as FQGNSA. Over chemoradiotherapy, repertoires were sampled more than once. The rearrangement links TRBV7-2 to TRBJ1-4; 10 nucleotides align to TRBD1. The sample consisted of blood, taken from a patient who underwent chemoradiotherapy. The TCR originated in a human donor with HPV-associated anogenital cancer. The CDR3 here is CASSLGQGIATNEKLFF. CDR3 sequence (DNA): TGTGCCAGCAGCTTGGGACAGGGGATTGCAACTAATGAAAAACTGTTTTTT.